Listed below are T cell receptor beta chains from one sample, sequenced in a study of neurological immune-mediated disorders. Via MiXCR, TCRdb re-called the 5' RACE reads, giving one row per CDR3 protein. The repertoire holds roughly 60,000 distinct CDR3 sequences, with under 4.5% as singletons. The sequenced sample was PBMCs. These TCRs come from a woman between 25 and 40 years old with multiple sclerosis. Both conserved end residues are part of each CDR3. A D gene is named only where the DNA matches it firmly. Only part of the rows carry a size: once, few, many, or a class if the clone is expanded.

size: many
J: TRBJ1-5
D: -
V: TRBV10-1
DNA: TGCGCCAGCAGTGAGTCCACAGATCAGCCCCAGCATTTT
CDR3: CASSESTDQPQHF

size: many
J: TRBJ2-2
D: -
V: TRBV5-1
DNA: TGCGCCAGCTCTTATGACCTCGGGGGTGCCGGGGAGCTGTTTTTT
CDR3: CASSYDLGGAGELFF

size: many
J: TRBJ2-5
D: -
V: TRBV11-2
DNA: TGTGCCAGCAGCTTATCCAGACACGAGACCCAGTACTTC
CDR3: CASSLSRHETQYF

size: many
J: TRBJ1-2
D: TRBD1
V: TRBV20-1
DNA: TGCAGTGCTACCCGACAGGGGGACTATGGCTACACCTTC
CDR3: CSATRQGDYGYTF

size: few
J: TRBJ2-3
D: -
V: TRBV3-1
DNA: TGTGCCAGCAGCCAAGAAAGAGGCCTAACGCAGTATTTT
CDR3: CASSQERGLTQYF

size: few
J: TRBJ1-5
D: -
V: TRBV4-2
DNA: TGTGCCAGCAGCCAAGATGGCGGGGGAGGGCAGCCCCAGAATTTT
CDR3: CASSQDGGGGQPQNF

size: many
J: TRBJ2-1
D: TRBD2
V: TRBV12-3/TRBV12-4
DNA: TGTGCCAGCACCCTGGGAGGGCCAGTTGCCGGTGAGCAGTTCTTC
CDR3: CASTLGGPVAGEQFF

size: many
J: TRBJ1-1
D: -
V: TRBV5-1
DNA: TGCGCCAGCAGCGGGACGGTGAACACTGAAGCTTTCTTT
CDR3: CASSGTVNTEAFF

size: many
J: TRBJ1-1
D: TRBD1
V: TRBV12-3/TRBV12-4
DNA: TGTGCCAGCAGACGACAGGACAGGGGCTTAGGGAACACTGAAGCTTTCTTT
CDR3: CASRRQDRGLGNTEAFF

size: many
J: TRBJ2-7
D: -
V: TRBV28
DNA: TGTGCCAGCAGTTTTGGCTCCTACGAGCAGTACTTC
CDR3: CASSFGSYEQYF

size: many
J: TRBJ2-6
D: -
V: TRBV9
DNA: TGTGCCAGCACCGGGTCAGCCAGCGTCCTGACTTTC
CDR3: CASTGSASVLTF

size: -
J: TRBJ2-2
D: -
V: TRBV24-1
DNA: TGTGCCACCAGTGATGACGACACCAGGGAGCTGTTTTTT
CDR3: CATSDDDTRELFF

size: many
J: TRBJ2-7
D: -
V: TRBV5-6
DNA: TGTGCCAGCAGCTTTCGAAGGGGCTACGAGCAGTACTTC
CDR3: CASSFRRGYEQYF

size: few
J: TRBJ2-1
D: -
V: TRBV7-6
DNA: TGTGCCAGCAGCTTACCTAGCGCGTTACCCTACAATGAGCAGTTCTTC
CDR3: CASSLPSALPYNEQFF

size: many
J: TRBJ2-5
D: TRBD2
V: TRBV6-6
DNA: TGTGCCATCGAACCTCTAGCGGGAGGATGGCAAGAGACCCAGTACTTC
CDR3: CAIEPLAGGWQETQYF

size: few
J: TRBJ2-3
D: -
V: TRBV28
DNA: TGTGCCAGCAGTACAACTACAGATACGCAGTATTTT
CDR3: CASSTTTDTQYF

size: many
J: TRBJ1-2
D: -
V: TRBV3-1
DNA: TGTGCCAGCAGCCAAGAGAGGTCCAGCTACACCTTC
CDR3: CASSQERSSYTF

size: many
J: TRBJ1-1
D: -
V: TRBV11-2
DNA: TGTGCCAGCAGCCCCCGACAGTGGGGGCAAGCTTTCTTT
CDR3: CASSPRQWGQAFF

size: many
J: TRBJ1-3
D: -
V: TRBV12-3/TRBV12-4
DNA: TGTGCCAGCAGTAACCACGGAAACACCATATATTTT
CDR3: CASSNHGNTIYF

size: many
J: TRBJ2-1
D: TRBD2
V: TRBV28
DNA: TGTGCCAGCAGTTTATGGGTCGCCCTAGGACTAGTCAATGAGCAGTTCTTC
CDR3: CASSLWVALGLVNEQFF

size: -
J: TRBJ1-1
D: -
V: TRBV6-5
DNA: TGTGCCAGCAGTTACGTGGGGGTTTCAGTCACTGAAGCTTTCTTT
CDR3: CASSYVGVSVTEAFF

size: -
J: TRBJ1-5
D: -
V: TRBV12-3/TRBV12-4
DNA: TGTGCCAGCAGTTTGACAGAAAATCAGCCCCAGAATTTT
CDR3: CASSLTENQPQNF

size: -
J: TRBJ1-1
D: -
V: TRBV5-1
DNA: TGCGCCAGCTTATCGGACAGACCTAACACTGAAGCTTTCTTT
CDR3: CASLSDRPNTEAFF

size: many
J: TRBJ2-7
D: -
V: TRBV20-1
DNA: TGCAGTGCCCCGGTCGTGGTTTCCTACGAGCAGTACTTC
CDR3: CSAPVVVSYEQYF

size: many
J: TRBJ2-2
D: -
V: TRBV12-3/TRBV12-4
DNA: TGTGCCAGCAGTCCCACTATTGGGGGGAGAGGGGACACCGGGGAGCTGTTTTTT
CDR3: CASSPTIGGRGDTGELFF

size: many
J: TRBJ2-7
D: TRBD1
V: TRBV28
DNA: TGTGCCAGCAGTACGCCAATGCTGGGACAGGGGCCGACCTACGAGCAGTACTTC
CDR3: CASSTPMLGQGPTYEQYF

size: many
J: TRBJ2-1
D: TRBD2
V: TRBV20-1
DNA: TGCAGTGCTCCTACTAGCGGGGGCCCCAACAATGAGCAGTTCTTC
CDR3: CSAPTSGGPNNEQFF

size: many
J: TRBJ2-1
D: -
V: TRBV4-1
DNA: TGCGCCAGCAGCCCTGACAGAAATGAGCAGTTCTTC
CDR3: CASSPDRNEQFF

size: many
J: TRBJ1-1
D: -
V: TRBV29-1
DNA: TGCAGCGCTTCAGGGGCGATGAACACTGAAGCTTTCTTT
CDR3: CSASGAMNTEAFF

size: many
J: TRBJ2-7
D: TRBD2
V: TRBV7-2
DNA: TGTGCCAGCAGCTTAACTAGCGGGTACGAGCAGTACTTC
CDR3: CASSLTSGYEQYF

size: many
J: TRBJ2-3
D: TRBD2
V: TRBV7-2
DNA: TGTGCCAGCAGCTTTCCCATTTTGGGGCCTAGCGGGCCCCAGGATACGCAGTATTTT
CDR3: CASSFPILGPSGPQDTQYF

size: many
J: TRBJ1-4
D: -
V: TRBV10-3
DNA: TGTGCCATCAGTGAGTCCGGTGGGGGTGAAAAACTGTTTTTT
CDR3: CAISESGGGEKLFF

size: many
J: TRBJ2-7
D: TRBD1
V: TRBV20-1
DNA: TGCAGTGCTAGTTTAATGGGACAGGGGTCCTACGAGCAGTACTTC
CDR3: CSASLMGQGSYEQYF

size: many
J: TRBJ2-3
D: -
V: TRBV20-1
DNA: TGCAGTGCTAGCACGGGACCAGATACGCAGTATTTT
CDR3: CSASTGPDTQYF

size: many
J: TRBJ2-5
D: -
V: TRBV5-1
DNA: TGCGCCAGCAGCTTGATTCCCCAGCGACAAGAGACCCAGTACTTC
CDR3: CASSLIPQRQETQYF

size: many
J: TRBJ2-1
D: -
V: TRBV6-2/TRBV6-3
DNA: TGTGCCAGCACCATTATGCCCACAGCAATCCCCAACAATGAGCAGTTCTTC
CDR3: CASTIMPTAIPNNEQFF

size: many
J: TRBJ1-6
D: -
V: TRBV4-3
DNA: TGCGCCAGCAGCCAAGAAACAGTCCTGGTTAGCTCCTATAATTCACCCCTCCACTTT
CDR3: CASSQETVLVSSYNSPLHF

size: many
J: TRBJ2-1
D: -
V: TRBV27
DNA: TGTGCCAGCAGAGAGTTATGGGAGAGCTCCTACAATGAGCAGTTCTTC
CDR3: CASRELWESSYNEQFF

size: many
J: TRBJ2-7
D: -
V: TRBV7-9
DNA: TGTGCCAGCAGCTTAGGCGGGGGCCCGGGGTACGAGCAGTACTTC
CDR3: CASSLGGGPGYEQYF